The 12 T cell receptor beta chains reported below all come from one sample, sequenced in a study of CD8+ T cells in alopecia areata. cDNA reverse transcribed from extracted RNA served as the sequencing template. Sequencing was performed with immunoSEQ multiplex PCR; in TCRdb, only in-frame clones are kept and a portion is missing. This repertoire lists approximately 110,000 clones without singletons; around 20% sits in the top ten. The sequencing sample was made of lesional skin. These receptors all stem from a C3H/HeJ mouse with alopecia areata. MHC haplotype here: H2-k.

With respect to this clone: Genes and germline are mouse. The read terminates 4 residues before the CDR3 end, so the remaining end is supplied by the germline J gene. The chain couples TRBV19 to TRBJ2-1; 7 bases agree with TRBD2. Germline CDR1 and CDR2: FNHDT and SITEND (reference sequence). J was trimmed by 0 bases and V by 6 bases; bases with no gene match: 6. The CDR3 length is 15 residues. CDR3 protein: CASNPRTGNYAEQFF. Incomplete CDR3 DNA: TGTGCCAGCAACCCCAGGACTGGTAACTATGCT. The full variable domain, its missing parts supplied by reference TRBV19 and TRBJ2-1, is GGIITQTPKFLIGQEGQKLTLKCQQNFNHDTMYWYRQDSGKGLRLIYYSITENDLQKGDLSEGYDASREKKSSFSLTVTSAQKNEMAVFLCASNPRTGNYAEQFFGPGTRLTVL.

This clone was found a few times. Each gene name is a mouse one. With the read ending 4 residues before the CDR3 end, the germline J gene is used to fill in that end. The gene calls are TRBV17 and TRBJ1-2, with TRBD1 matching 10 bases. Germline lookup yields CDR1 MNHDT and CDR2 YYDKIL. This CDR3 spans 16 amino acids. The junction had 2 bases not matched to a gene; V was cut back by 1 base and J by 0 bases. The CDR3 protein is CASSRGTGGSNSDYTF. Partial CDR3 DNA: TGTGCTAGCAGTAGAGGGACAGGGGGATCAAACTCC.

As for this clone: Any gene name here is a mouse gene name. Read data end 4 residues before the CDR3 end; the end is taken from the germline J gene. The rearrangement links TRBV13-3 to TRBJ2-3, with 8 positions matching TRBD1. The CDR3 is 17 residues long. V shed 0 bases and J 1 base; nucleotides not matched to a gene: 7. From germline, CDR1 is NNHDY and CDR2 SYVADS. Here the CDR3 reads CASSDEGRGRGAETLYF. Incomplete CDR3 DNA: TGTGCCAGCAGTGATGAGGGCAGGGGGCGGGGTGCAGAA.

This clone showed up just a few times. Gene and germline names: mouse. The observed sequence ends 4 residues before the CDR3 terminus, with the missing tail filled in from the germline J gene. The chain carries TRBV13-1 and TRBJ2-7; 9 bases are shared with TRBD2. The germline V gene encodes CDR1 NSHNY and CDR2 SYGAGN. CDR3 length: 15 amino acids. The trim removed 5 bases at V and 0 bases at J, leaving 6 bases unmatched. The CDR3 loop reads CASRETGGPSYEQYF. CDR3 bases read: TGTGCCAGCAGGGAGACTGGGGGCCCCTCCTAT.

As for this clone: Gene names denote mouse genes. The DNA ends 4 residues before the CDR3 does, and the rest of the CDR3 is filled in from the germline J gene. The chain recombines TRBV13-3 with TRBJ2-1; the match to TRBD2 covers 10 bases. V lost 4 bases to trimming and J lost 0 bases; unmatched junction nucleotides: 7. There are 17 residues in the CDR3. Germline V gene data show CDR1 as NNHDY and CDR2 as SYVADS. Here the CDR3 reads CASSPYWGGYNYAEQFF. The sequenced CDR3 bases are TGTGCCAGCAGTCCCTACTGGGGGGGGTATAACTATGCT.

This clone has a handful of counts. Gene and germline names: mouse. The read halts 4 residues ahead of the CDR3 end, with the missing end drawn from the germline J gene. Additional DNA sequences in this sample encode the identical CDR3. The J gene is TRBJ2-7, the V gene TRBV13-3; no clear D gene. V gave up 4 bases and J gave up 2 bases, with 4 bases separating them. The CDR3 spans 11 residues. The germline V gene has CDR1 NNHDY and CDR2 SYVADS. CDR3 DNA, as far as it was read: TGTGCCAGCAGTACTACCTAT. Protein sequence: CASSTTY. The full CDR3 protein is CASSTTYEQYF.

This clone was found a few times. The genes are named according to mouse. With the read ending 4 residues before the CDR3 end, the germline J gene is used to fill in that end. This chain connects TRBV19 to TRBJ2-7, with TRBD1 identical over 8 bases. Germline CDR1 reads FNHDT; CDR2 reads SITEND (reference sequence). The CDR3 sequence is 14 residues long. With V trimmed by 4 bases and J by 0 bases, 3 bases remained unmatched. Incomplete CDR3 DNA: TGTGCCAGCAGTTGGACAGGGCCCTCCTAT. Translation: CASSWTGPSY. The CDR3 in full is CASSWTGPSYEQYF.

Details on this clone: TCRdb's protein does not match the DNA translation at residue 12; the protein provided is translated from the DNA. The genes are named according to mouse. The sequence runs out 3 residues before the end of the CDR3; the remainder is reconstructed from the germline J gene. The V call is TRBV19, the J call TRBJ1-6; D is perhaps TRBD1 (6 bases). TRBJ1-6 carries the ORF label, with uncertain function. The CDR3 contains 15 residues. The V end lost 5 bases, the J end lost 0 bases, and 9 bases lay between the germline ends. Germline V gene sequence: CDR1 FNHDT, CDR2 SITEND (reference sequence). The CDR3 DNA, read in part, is TGTGCCAGCAGGAGGACAGATTCCTATAATTCGCCC. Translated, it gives CASRRTDSYNSP. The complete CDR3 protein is CASRRTDSYNSPLYF.

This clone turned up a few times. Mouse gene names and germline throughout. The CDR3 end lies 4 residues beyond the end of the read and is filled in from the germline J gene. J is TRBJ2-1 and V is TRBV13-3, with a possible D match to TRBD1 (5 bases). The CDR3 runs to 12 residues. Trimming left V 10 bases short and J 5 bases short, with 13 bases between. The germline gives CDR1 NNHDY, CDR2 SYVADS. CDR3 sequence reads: CARGREDAEQFF. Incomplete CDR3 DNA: TGTGCCCGAGGCAGGGAGGATGCT.

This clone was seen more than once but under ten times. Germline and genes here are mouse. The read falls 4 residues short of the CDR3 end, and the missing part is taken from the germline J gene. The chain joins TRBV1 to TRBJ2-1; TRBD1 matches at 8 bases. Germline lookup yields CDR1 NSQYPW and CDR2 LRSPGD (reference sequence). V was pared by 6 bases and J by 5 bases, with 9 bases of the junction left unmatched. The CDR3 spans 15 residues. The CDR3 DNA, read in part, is TGCACCTGCAGGCCTCCGACAGGGGAGGATGCT. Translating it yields CTCRPPTGEDA. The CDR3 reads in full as CTCRPPTGEDAEQFF. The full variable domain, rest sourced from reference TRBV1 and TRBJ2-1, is VTLLEQNPRWRLVPRGQAVNLRCILKNSQYPWMSWYQQDLQKQLQWLFTLRSPGDKEVKSLPGADYLATRVTDTELRLQVANMSQGRTLYCTCRPPTGEDAEQFFGPGTRLTVL.

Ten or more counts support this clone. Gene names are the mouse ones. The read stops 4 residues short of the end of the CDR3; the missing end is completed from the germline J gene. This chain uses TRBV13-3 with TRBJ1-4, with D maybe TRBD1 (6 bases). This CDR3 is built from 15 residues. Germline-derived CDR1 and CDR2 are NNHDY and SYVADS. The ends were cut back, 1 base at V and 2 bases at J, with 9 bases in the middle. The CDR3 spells CASSDMDRSNERLFF. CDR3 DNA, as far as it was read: TGTGCCAGCAGTGATATGGACAGATCCAACGAA.

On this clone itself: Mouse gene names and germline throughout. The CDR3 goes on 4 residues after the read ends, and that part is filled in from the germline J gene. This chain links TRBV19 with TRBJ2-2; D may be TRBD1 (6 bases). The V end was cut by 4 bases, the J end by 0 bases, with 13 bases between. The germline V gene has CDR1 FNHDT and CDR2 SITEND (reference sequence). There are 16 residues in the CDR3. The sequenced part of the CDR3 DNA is TGTGCCAGCAGTTCCCTTGGACAGTCAAACACCGGG. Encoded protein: CASSSLGQSNTG. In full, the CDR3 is CASSSLGQSNTGQLYF.